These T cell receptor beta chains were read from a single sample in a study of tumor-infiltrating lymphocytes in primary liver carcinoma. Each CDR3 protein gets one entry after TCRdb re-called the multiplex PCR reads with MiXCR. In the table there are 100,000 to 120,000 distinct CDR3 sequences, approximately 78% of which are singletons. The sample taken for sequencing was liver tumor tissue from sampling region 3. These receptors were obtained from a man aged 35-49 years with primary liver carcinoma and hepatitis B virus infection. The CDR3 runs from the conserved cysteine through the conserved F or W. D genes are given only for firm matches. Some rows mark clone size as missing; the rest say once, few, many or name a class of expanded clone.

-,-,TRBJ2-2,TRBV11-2,TGTGCCAGCAGTCGATGGACTACGAACACCGGGGAGCTGTTTTTT,CASSRWTTNTGELFF
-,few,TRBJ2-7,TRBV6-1,TGTGCCAGCAGTCGCTCAACGGTTGCGAGCTCCTACGAGCAGTATTTC,CASSRSTVASSYEQYF
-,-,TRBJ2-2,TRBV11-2,TGTGCCAGCAGCTTAGATTATCCGAGTAGGGACACCGGGGAGCTGTTTTTT,CASSLDYPSRDTGELFF
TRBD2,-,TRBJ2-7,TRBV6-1,TGTGCCACCAGTGTCAGCGGGAGCGGGGGCGAGCAGTACTTC,CATSVSGSGGEQYF
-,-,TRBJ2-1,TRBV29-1,TGCAGCGCATTACGCGAGGTGGCAGGGCAGTTCTTC,CSALREVAGQFF
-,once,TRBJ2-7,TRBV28,TGTGCCAGTAGTTATACAGGGACCTCCTACGAGCAGTACTTC,CASSYTGTSYEQYF
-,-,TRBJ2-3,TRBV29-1,TGCAGCGTTGCCCGATCCGAGACAAGCACAGATACGCTGTATTTT,CSVARSETSTDTLYF
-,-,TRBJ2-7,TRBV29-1,TGCGGCGTTTGGACGGTTCAAAGGTCCTACGAGCAGTACTTC,CGVWTVQRSYEQYF
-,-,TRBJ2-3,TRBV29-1,TGCAGCGTTGAAGGAGGCGGTCTAAGCGGAAGAACTCCCGATACGCGGTATTTT,CSVEGGGLSGRTPDTRYF
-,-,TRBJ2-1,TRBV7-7,TGTGCTAGCAGCTTAGTAGGGCCGGGCAATGAGCAGTTCTTC,CASSLVGPGNEQFF
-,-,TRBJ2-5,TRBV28,TGTGCCAGCAGTCCGTTAGCGAGAGGGATGTACCTAGAGACTCAGTACTTC,CASSPLARGMYLETQYF
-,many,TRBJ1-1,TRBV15,TGTGCCACCAGCAGAGATCATGCGGGGACTGAAGCTTTCTTT,CATSRDHAGTEAFF
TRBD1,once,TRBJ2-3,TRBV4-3,TGCGCCAGTGGCCAATCGGGACAGGGGGCCGATACGCAGTATTTT,CASGQSGQGADTQYF
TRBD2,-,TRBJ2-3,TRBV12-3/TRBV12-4,TGTCCCAGCAGTTCGAGGACTAGCTGGGTCACAGATACGCAGTATTTT,CPSSSRTSWVTDTQYF
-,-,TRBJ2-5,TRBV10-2,TGCGCCATCAGCAAACGGGGGATGGAGACCCATTACTTC,CAISKRGMETHYF
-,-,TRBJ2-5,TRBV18,TGTGCCAGCTCACCAAATAGGGAGACCCAGTACTTC,CASSPNRETQYF
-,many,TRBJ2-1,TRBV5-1,TGCGCCAGCAGCTTGGTCAGGGCCGAGCAGTTCTTC,CASSLVRAEQFF
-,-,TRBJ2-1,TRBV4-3,TGCGCCAGCAGCCAGGGCAGGACTAACAATGAGCAGCTCTTC,CASSQGRTNNEQLF
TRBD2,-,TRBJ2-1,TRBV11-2,TGTGCCAGCAGCCTCCAATGTGTGCCTGAGACTAGCGGGAGTCATGAGCAGTTCTTC,CASSLQCVPETSGSHEQFF
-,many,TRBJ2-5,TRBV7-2,TGTGCCAGCAGCTTAGGAGGTTTCGAGACCCAGTACTTC,CASSLGGFETQYF
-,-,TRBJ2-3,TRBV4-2,TGTGCCAGCGCGAGCGAACTCCCCAGCACAGATACGCAGTATTTT,CASASELPSTDTQYF
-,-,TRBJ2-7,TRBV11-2,TGTGCGAGCAGTCTCGGGGGCTACAAGCAGTACTTC,CASSLGGYKQYF
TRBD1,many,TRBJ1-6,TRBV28,TGTGCCAGCAGTCATGGGACAGTTGGAAATTCACCCCTCCACTTT,CASSHGTVGNSPLHF
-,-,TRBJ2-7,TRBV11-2,TGTGCCAGCAGCTTACCATGGAAAGTGGAAAACGAGCAATACTTC,CASSLPWKVENEQYF
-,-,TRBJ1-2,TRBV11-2,TGTGCCAGCAGCTTAGATGGTGGGACCGGGTACTATGGCTACACCTTC,CASSLDGGTGYYGYTF
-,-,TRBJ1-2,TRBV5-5,TGTACCAGTAGCTTGGAACGGGAGAGCGGCTACACCTTC,CTSSLERESGYTF